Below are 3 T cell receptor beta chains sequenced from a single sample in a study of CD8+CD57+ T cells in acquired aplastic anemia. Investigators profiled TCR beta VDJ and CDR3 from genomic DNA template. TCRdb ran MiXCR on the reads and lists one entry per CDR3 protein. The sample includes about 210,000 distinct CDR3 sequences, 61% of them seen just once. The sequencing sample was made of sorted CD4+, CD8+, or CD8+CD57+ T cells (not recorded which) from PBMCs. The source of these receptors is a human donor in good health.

The CDR3, as DNA: TGTGCCAGCAGCCCAGCGGGAGAGTTGCATACGCAGTATTTT. Its protein is CASSPAGELHTQYF. The chain couples TRBV7-3 to TRBJ2-3, with 8 positions matching TRBD2. J gave up 7 bases and V 5 bases, and 8 bases lay outside the gene matches. The germline V gene has CDR1 SGHTA and CDR2 FQGTGA. The CDR3 consists of 14 residues.

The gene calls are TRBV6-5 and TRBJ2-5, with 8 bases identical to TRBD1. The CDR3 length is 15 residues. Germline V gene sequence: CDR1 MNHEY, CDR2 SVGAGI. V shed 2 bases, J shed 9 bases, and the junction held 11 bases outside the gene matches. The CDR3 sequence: CASSYGAGGNQPQYF. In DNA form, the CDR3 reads TGTGCCAGCAGTTACGGGGCAGGGGGCAATCAGCCCCAGTACTTC.

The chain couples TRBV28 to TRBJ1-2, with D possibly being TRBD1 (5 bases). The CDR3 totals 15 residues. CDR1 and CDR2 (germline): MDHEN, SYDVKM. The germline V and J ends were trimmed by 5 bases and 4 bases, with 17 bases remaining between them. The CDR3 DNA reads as TGTGCCAGCAGTAAGATAATGGGGGACCTCTATGGCTACACCTTC. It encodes CASSKIMGDLYGYTF.